The next 20 T cell receptor beta chains were all read from a single sample in a study of blood T cells in healthy people across ages. A second PCR, run for about 6 to 12 cycles, used a sample-barcoded 5' primer plus a J-beta primer mix. TCRdb fed the 5' RACE reads into MiXCR, producing one record per CDR3 protein. The sample carries hundreds of thousands of distinct CDR3 sequences, roughly 44% recorded once. The sequenced sample was blood. The receptors originated from a man aged 60-69 years in good health.

This clonotype came up a few times. CDR3 in DNA: TGTGCCAGCAGCGTAGCAAGCCAGCTTGACGGCTACACCTTC. Protein: CASSVASQLDGYTF. The rearrangement joins TRBV9 to TRBJ1-2; D is uncertain. The germline V gene has CDR1 SGDLS and CDR2 YYNGEE. CDR3 length: 14 amino acids. The V end lost 0 bases, the J end lost 8 bases, and 14 bases lay between the germline ends.

This chain connects TRBV6-6 to TRBJ2-7; TRBD1 aligns across 7 bases. With 5 bases clipped from V and 2 bases from J, the junction kept 6 bases outside the gene matches. CDR3 length: 14 residues. Germline V gene lookup returns CDR1 MNHNY and CDR2 SVGAGI (reference sequence). The CDR3 DNA is TGTGCCAGCAGTGACGGGGACAGAACCTACGAGCAGTACTTC. Its translation: CASSDGDRTYEQYF.

The gene calls are TRBV24-1 and TRBJ2-3; the match to TRBD1 covers 9 bases. The CDR3 totals 17 residues. The V segment lost 5 bases and the J segment 2 bases; nucleotides outside the gene matches: 10. CDR1 and CDR2 from the germline V gene are KGHDR and SFDVKD. This chain's CDR3 is CATSAPLTGGYTDTQYF. Written as DNA, the CDR3 is TGTGCCACCAGTGCCCCTTTGACAGGGGGATACACAGATACGCAGTATTTT.

This chain uses TRBV30 with TRBJ2-7; 8 bases agree with TRBD1. Unmatched junction bases numbered 9, after V lost 4 bases and J lost 1 base. This CDR3 has 15 amino acids. Germline CDR1 reads GTSNPN; CDR2 reads SVGIG (reference sequence). The CDR3 here is CAWNDRTGLSYEQYF. For the CDR3, the DNA is TGTGCCTGGAATGACCGGACAGGGCTGTCCTACGAGCAGTACTTC.

A single count supports this clonotype. This chain uses TRBV7-2 with TRBJ1-4, with D maybe TRBD1 (5 bases). The ends were cut back, 3 bases at V and 8 bases at J, with 13 bases in the middle. Germline CDR1 is SGHTA and CDR2 is FQGNSA. The CDR3 has 14 amino acids. The CDR3 DNA is TGTGCCAGCAGCTTTGGGGGATTTGAGGAAAAACTGTTTTTT. Encoded protein: CASSFGGFEEKLFF. The full variable domain, in which reference TRBV7-2 and TRBJ1-4 provide the parts outside the CDR3, is GAGVSQSPSNKVTEKGKDVELRCDPISGHTALYWYRQSLGQGLEFLIYFQGNSAPDKSGLPSDRFSAERTGGSVSTLTIQRTQQEDSAVYLCASSFGGFEEKLFFGSGTQLSVL.

This clonotype was seen more than once but under ten times. The CDR3 bases are TGTGCCAGCAGCTTAGACAGACCAACGAGGGAGCAGTACTTC. It yields the protein CASSLDRPTREQYF. This chain joins TRBV11-2 and TRBJ2-4; a possible D gene is TRBD2 (5 bases). CDR1 and CDR2 from the germline V gene are SGHAT and FQNNGV. Between the trimmed V and J ends, which lost 0 bases and 13 bases, there was a span of 16 bases. This CDR3 comprises 14 residues.

The J gene is TRBJ2-7, the V gene TRBV7-2, with D possibly TRBD2 on 5 matching bases. CDR3 length equals 14 residues. Germline assignment: CDR1 SGHTA and CDR2 FQGNSA. The V end was cut by 3 bases, the J end by 9 bases, with 18 bases between. The CDR3, as DNA: TGTGCCAGCAGCTTGGTTGGGAACGTCGAGGGGCAGTACTTC. Amino acid sequence: CASSLVGNVEGQYF.

The chain joins TRBV9 to TRBJ1-1; no clear D. The CDR3 is made up of 13 amino acids. Between the trimmed V and J ends, which lost 5 bases and 11 bases, there was a span of 19 bases. Germline V lookup: CDR1 SGDLS, CDR2 YYNGEE. The CDR3 is CASRAPGSEIAFF. The DNA of the CDR3 is TGTGCCAGCAGGGCCCCGGGCAGTGAAATCGCTTTCTTT.

Only a few counts were recorded for this clonotype. This chain links TRBV12-3 or TRBV12-4 with TRBJ1-2, with unresolved D. The V end was cut by 3 bases, the J end by 7 bases, with 9 bases between. The CDR3 length is 12 residues. In DNA form, the CDR3 reads TGTGCCAGCAGTTTGGAAGCCGTTGGCTACACCTTC. The encoded protein is CASSLEAVGYTF.

This clonotype occurred many times. The rearrangement joins TRBV10-3 to TRBJ2-4; 10 bases map to TRBD2. CDR1 and CDR2 (germline): ENHRY, SYGVKD. The CDR3 consists of 15 residues. V lost 8 bases to trimming and J lost 7 bases; unmatched junction nucleotides: 11. The CDR3 bases are TGTGCCATCGGGGGTAGCGGGGGGCCGGTCAACATTCAGTACTTC. Its protein product is CAIGGSGGPVNIQYF.

This clonotype was observed many times. The V call is TRBV20-1, the J call TRBJ2-7; 7 nucleotides line up with TRBD1. Germline trimming cut 5 bases from V and 0 bases from J; bases unmatched to any gene: 4. CDR1 is DFQATT and CDR2 is SNEGSKA in the germline V gene (reference sequence). This CDR3 is built from 13 residues. This CDR3 reads CSAYRDSSYEQYF. Here the CDR3 DNA reads TGCAGTGCTTACCGGGACAGCTCCTACGAGCAGTACTTC.

As for this clonotype: Relative to the germline gene, one junction end is altered; a read error may explain this. The CDR3, as DNA: TGTGTCAGCAGCGCCGCTCCAGGGGCCTCTGGGGCCAACGTCCTGACTTTC. Its translation is CVSSAAPGASGANVLTF. This chain joins TRBV9 and TRBJ2-6, with a weak D call TRBD1 (6 bases). Germline-derived CDR1 and CDR2 are SGDLS and YYNGEE. The CDR3 has 17 residues. Based on the CDR3 plus reference TRBV9 and TRBJ2-6, the full variable domain is DSGVTQTPKHLITATGQRVTLRCSPRSGDLSVYWYQQSLDQGLQFLIQYYNGEERAKGNILERFSAQQFPDLHSELNLSSLELGDSALYFCVSSAAPGASGANVLTFGAGSRLTVL.

The chain couples TRBV7-9 to TRBJ2-5; a weak D match, TRBD1 (6 bases). CDR1 SEHNR and CDR2 FQNEAQ come from the germline V gene (reference sequence). CDR3 length: 15 residues. With 4 bases removed from V and 2 bases from J, the gap between germline ends came to 14 bases. Here the CDR3 reads CASSSAGDIQETQYF. The CDR3 bases are TGTGCCAGCAGCTCAGCAGGGGACATTCAAGAGACCCAGTACTTC.

This chain joins TRBV20-1 and TRBJ2-4; TRBD2 matches at 15 bases. The assigned J gene may be wrong: the sequence end matches TRBJ2-7 better. The CDR3 totals 12 residues. CDR1 and CDR2 (germline): DFQATT, SNEGSKA (reference sequence). The CDR3 DNA is TGCAGTTCGGGACTAGCGGGGGGCGAGCAGTACTTC. Its translation is CSSGLAGGEQYF.

This rearrangement joins TRBV2 to TRBJ2-1; 11 positions match TRBD2. The trim removed 5 bases at V and 4 bases at J, leaving 7 bases unmatched. The CDR3 is made up of 16 amino acids. Germline V gene data show CDR1 as SNHLY and CDR2 as FYNNEI. The CDR3 DNA sequence: TGTGCCAGCAGTATCCCACTAGCGGGGGCTTACAATGAGCAGTTCTTC. Amino acids: CASSIPLAGAYNEQFF. The full variable domain, its missing parts supplied by reference TRBV2 and TRBJ2-1, is EPEVTQTPSHQVTQMGQEVILRCVPISNHLYFYWYRQILGQKVEFLVSFYNNEISEKSEIFDDQFSVERPDGSNFTLKIRSTKLEDSAMYFCASSIPLAGAYNEQFFGPGTRLTVL.

The CDR3 here is CASSPTRRRSYEQYF. As DNA, the CDR3 is TGTGCCAGCAGCCCTACCAGGCGACGCTCCTACGAGCAGTACTTC. The V and J genes are TRBV7-8 and TRBJ2-7; D call uncertain. The CDR3 extends over 15 amino acids. Trimming left V 5 bases short and J 0 bases short, with 14 bases between. The germline gives CDR1 SGHVS, CDR2 FQNEAQ.

The gene calls are TRBV11-3 and TRBJ2-5, with TRBD1 identical over 11 bases. CDR1 and CDR2 (germline): SGHNT, YENEEA. V dropped 2 bases and J dropped 13; count of bases not matched to a gene: 12. This CDR3 contains 15 residues. The CDR3 loop reads CASSLRGTGGNERYF. CDR3 coding DNA: TGTGCCAGCAGCTTACGTGGGACAGGGGGGAACGAGCGGTACTTC.

The V call is TRBV7-2, the J call TRBJ2-1; 9 nucleotides match TRBD1. The V gene's germline CDR1 is SGHTA and CDR2 FQGNSA. Trimming at V came to 4 bases and at J to 6 bases, leaving 4 bases not matched to a gene. The CDR3 loop spans 14 amino acids. This CDR3 reads CASSSRGQGNEQFF. CDR3 DNA sequence: TGTGCCAGCAGCTCCCGGGGACAGGGCAATGAGCAGTTCTTC.

The chain is built from TRBV7-2 and TRBJ1-6; 7 bases agree with TRBD1. CDR1 and CDR2 (germline): SGHTA, FQGNSA. Losses at the gene ends were 5 bases for V and 9 bases for J; bases not matched to a gene: 16. This CDR3 is built from 17 residues. DNA of the CDR3: TGTGCCAGCAGCGTAAGACGCGCCGGGACAGATAGTTCACCCCTCCACTTT. Translated: CASSVRRAGTDSSPLHF.

In its sample, this clonotype was seen many times. The chain employs TRBV6-1 and TRBJ1-5; a possible D gene is TRBD1 (5 bases). CDR1 MNHNS and CDR2 SASEGT come from the germline V gene. The CDR3 contains 12 residues. V lost 11 bases to trimming and J lost 4 bases, with 12 bases between them. The CDR3 DNA is TGTGCCGCCAGGGCCGGGAATCAGCCCCAGCATTTT. This gives the protein CAARAGNQPQHF.